The clone carrying this TCR beta chain is medium-sized within its sample. The antigen is undetermined. The data were taken from a study of early T cells in non-severe SARS-CoV-2 infection. In the study overall: Sequenced material consisted of bulk RNA (from unsorted whole blood), and chains were unpaired. Points from the study as a whole: CD4 and private specificities were missed by VDJdb matching, which favored anti-spike CD8 responses.

Individual cDNA molecules were tagged with unique molecular identifiers, the study reported. MiXCR, applied by TCRdb to the 5' RACE reads, yields one record per CDR3 protein. The sample carries tens of thousands of distinct CDR3 sequences, around 14% recorded once. Trimming cost V 4 bases and J 3 bases, with 10 bases left between them. From germline, CDR1 is SGHTA and CDR2 FQGTGA. There are 13 residues in the CDR3. Input material: whole blood. The chain has TRBV7-3 and TRBJ2-7, with D perhaps matching TRBD2 (5 bases). The clonotype was recovered from an adult who was a healthcare worker with PCR-confirmed SARS-CoV-2 infection or an uninfected control (not recorded which). The CDR3 sequence: CASSSSGIYEQYF. In nucleotides, the CDR3 is TGTGCCAGCAGCTCAAGCGGAATCTACGAGCAGTACTTC. The full variable domain, completed using reference TRBV7-3 and TRBJ2-7, is GAGVSQTPSNKVTEKGKYVELRCDPISGHTALYWYRQSLGQGPEFLIYFQGTGAADDSGLPNDRFFAVRPEGSVSTLKIQRTERGDSAVYLCASSSSGIYEQYFGPGTRLTVT.